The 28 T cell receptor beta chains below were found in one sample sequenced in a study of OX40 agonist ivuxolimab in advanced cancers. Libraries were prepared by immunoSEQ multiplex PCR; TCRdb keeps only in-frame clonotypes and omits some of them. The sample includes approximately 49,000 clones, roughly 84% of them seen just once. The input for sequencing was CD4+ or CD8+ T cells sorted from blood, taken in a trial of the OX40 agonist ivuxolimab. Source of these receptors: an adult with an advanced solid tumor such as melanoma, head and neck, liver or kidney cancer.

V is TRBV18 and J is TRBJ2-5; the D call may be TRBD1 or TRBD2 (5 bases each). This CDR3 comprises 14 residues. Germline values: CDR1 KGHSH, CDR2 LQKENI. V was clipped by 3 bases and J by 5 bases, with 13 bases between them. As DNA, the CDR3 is TGTGCCAGCTCACCGGGGGAGTGGAGGGAGACCCAGTACTTC. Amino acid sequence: CASSPGEWRETQYF.

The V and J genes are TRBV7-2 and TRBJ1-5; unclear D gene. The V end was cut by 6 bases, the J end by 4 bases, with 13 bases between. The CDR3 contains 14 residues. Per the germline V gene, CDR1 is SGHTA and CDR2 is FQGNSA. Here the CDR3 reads CASSPFSGNQPQHF. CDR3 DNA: TGTGCCAGCAGTCCTTTCTCCGGAAATCAGCCCCAGCATTTT.

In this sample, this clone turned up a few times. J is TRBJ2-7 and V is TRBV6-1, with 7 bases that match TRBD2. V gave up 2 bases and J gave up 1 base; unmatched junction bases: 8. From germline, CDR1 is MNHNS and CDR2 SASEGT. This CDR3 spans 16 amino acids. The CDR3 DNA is TGTGCCAGCAGTGAATTCTACGGGAGGAGTTCCTACGAGCAGTACTTC. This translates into CASSEFYGRSSYEQYF.

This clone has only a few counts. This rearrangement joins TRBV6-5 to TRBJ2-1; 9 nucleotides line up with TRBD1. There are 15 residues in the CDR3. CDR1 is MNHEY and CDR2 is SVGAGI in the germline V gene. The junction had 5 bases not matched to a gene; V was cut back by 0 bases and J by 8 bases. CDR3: CASSYSGTGSDEQFF. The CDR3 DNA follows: TGTGCCAGCAGTTACTCTGGGACAGGGTCGGATGAGCAGTTCTTC.

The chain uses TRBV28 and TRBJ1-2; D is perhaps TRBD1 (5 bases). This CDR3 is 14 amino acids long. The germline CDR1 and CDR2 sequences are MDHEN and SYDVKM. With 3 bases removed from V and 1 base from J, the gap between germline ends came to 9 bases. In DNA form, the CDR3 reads TGTGCCAGCAGTTTGGGGGGGAATAACTATGGCTACACCTTC. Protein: CASSLGGNNYGYTF.

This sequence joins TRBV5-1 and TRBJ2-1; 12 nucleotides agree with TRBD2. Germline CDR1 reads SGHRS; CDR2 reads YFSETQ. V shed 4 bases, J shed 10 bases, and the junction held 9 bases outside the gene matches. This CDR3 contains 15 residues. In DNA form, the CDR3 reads TGCGCCAGCAGCCCGAACCCCGGACTAGCGGGAGAGCAGTTCTTC. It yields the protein CASSPNPGLAGEQFF.

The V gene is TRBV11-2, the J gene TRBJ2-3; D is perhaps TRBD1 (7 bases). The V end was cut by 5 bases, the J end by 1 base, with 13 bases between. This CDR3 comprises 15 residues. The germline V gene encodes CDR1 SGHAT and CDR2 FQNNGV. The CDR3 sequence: CASSLRGARTDTQYF. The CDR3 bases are TGTGCCAGCAGCCTCAGGGGGGCGCGCACAGATACGCAGTATTTT.

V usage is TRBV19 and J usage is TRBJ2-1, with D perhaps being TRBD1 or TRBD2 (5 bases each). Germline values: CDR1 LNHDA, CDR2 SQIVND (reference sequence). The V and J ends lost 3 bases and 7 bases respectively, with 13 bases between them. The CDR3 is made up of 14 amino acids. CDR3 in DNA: TGTGCCAGTAGTATCAGGATTTGGGGGAATGAGCAGTTCTTC. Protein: CASSIRIWGNEQFF.

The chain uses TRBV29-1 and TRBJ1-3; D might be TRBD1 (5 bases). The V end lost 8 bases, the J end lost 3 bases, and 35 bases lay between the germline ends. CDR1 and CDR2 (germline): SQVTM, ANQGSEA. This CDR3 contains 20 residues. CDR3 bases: TGCAGCACCGCGATTAGCCGGAGGGGACGCTCGCCGAATCTTGGAAACACCATATATTTT. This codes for CSTAISRRGRSPNLGNTIYF.

The CDR3 bases are TGTGCCAGCAGTGAACAGCAAGAGACCCAGTACTTC. The encoded protein is CASSEQQETQYF. The rearrangement joins TRBV2 to TRBJ2-5; no definite D call. Trimming left V 2 bases short and J 2 bases short, with 3 bases between. Germline values: CDR1 SNHLY, CDR2 FYNNEI. The CDR3 runs to 12 residues.

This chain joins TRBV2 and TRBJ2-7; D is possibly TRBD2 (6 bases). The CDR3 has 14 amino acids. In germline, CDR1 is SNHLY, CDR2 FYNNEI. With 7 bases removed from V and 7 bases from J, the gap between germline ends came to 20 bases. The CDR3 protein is CASTENSGSGEQYF. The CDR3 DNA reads TGTGCCAGCACCGAGAATAGCGGTTCGGGAGAGCAGTACTTC.

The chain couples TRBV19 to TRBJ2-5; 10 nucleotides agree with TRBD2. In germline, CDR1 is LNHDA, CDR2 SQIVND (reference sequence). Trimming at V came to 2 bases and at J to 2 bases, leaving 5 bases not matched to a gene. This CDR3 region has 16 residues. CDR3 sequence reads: CASSITRTSGQETQYF. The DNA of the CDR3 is TGTGCCAGTAGTATAACCCGGACTAGCGGACAAGAGACCCAGTACTTC.

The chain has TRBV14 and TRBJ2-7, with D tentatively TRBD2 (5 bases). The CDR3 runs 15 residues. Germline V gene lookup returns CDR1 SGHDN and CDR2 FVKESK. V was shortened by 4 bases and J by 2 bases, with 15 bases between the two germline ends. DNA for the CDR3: TGTGCCAGCAGCCCCTTTTCGGCTAGCACCTACGAGCAGTACTTC. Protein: CASSPFSASTYEQYF.

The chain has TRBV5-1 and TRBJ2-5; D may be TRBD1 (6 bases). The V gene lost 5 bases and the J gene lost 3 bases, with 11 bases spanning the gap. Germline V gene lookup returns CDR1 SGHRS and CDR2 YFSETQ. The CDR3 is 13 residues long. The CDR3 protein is CASSQAGEETQYF. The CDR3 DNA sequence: TGCGCCAGCAGTCAAGCAGGGGAAGAGACCCAGTACTTC.

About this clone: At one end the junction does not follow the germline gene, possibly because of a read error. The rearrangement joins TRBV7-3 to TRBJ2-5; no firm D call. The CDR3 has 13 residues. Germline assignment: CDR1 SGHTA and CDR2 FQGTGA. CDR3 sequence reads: CASSLTPKETQYF. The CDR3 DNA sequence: TGTGCCAGCAGCCTAACCCCTAAAGAGACCCAGTACTTC. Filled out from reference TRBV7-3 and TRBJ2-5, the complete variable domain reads GAGVSQTPSNKVTEKGKYVELRCDPISGHTALYWYRQSLGQGPEFLIYFQGTGAADDSGLPNDRFFAVRPEGSVSTLKIQRTERGDSAVYLCASSLTPKETQYFGPGTRLLVL.

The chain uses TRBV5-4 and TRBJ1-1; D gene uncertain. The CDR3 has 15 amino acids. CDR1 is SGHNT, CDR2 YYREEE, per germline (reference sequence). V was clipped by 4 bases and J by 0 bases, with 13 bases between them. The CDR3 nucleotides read TGTGCCAGCAGCCCAGACCTACTATTGAACACTGAAGCTTTCTTT. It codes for CASSPDLLLNTEAFF.

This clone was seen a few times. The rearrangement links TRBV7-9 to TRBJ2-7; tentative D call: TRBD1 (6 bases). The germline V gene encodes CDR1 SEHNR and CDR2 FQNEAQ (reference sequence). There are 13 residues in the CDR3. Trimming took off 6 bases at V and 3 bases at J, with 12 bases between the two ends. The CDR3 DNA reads TGTGCCAGCAGGTCTGGGGGCTTCTACGAGCAGTACTTC. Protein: CASRSGGFYEQYF. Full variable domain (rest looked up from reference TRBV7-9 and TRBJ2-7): DTGVSQNPRHKITKRGQNVTFRCDPISEHNRLYWYRQTLGQGPEFLTYFQNEAQLEKSRLLSDRFSAERPKGSFSTLEIQRTEQGDSAMYLCASRSGGFYEQYFGPGTRLTVT.

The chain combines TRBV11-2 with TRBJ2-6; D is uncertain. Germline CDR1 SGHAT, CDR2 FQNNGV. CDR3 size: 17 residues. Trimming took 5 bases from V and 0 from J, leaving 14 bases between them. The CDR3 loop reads CASSPRPESSGANVLTF. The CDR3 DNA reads TGTGCCAGCAGCCCCAGACCTGAGTCCTCTGGGGCCAACGTCCTGACTTTC.

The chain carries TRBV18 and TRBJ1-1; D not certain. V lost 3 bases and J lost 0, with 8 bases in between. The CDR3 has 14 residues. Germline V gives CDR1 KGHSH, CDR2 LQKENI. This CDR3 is CASSPGGMNTEAFF. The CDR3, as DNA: TGTGCCAGCTCACCGGGCGGAATGAACACTGAAGCTTTCTTT.

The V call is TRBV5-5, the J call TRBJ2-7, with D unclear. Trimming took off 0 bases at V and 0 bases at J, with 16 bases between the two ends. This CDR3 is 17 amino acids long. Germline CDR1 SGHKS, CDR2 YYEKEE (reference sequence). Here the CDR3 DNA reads TGTGCCAGCAGCTTGGCGGCAGACACCTATAGCTCCTACGAGCAGTACTTC. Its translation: CASSLAADTYSSYEQYF.

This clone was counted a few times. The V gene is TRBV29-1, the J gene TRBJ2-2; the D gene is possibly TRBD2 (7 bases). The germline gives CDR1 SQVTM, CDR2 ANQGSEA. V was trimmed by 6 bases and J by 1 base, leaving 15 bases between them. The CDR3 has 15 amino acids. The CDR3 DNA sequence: TGCAGCGTCGGGGGCGGCGGGAGGAACACCGGGGAGCTGTTTTTT. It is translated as CSVGGGGRNTGELFF.

The CDR3 nucleotides read TGTGCTAGTGGTGCTTCGGGAGGAGAGGAGCTGTTTTTT. This encodes CASGASGGEELFF. This sequence joins TRBV12-5 and TRBJ2-2, with 7 bases fitting TRBD2. The CDR3 loop spans 13 amino acids. Germline CDR1 reads LGHNT; CDR2 reads FRNRAP. Losses at the gene ends were 5 bases for V and 10 bases for J; bases not matched to a gene: 7. The whole variable domain, filled in from reference TRBV12-5 and TRBJ2-2, reads DARVTQTPRHKVTEMGQEVTMRCQPILGHNTVFWYRQTMMQGLELLAYFRNRAPLDDSGMPKDRFSAEMPDATLATLKIQPSEPRDSAVYFCASGASGGEELFFGEGSRLTVL.

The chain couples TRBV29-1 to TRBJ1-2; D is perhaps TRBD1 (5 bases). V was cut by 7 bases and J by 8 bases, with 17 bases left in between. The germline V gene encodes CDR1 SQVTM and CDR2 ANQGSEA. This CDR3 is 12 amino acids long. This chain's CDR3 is CSAATGRRGYTF. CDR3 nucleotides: TGCAGCGCCGCTACAGGCCGCCGGGGCTACACCTTC.

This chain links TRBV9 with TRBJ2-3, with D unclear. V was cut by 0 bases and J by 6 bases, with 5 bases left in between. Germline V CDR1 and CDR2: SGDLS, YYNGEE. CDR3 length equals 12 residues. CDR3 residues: CASSVAEDTQYF. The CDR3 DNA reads TGTGCCAGCAGCGTAGCTGAGGATACGCAGTATTTT.

This CDR3 is CASSQGGGDTQYF. The CDR3 nucleotides are TGTGCCAGCAGCCAAGGGGGGGGAGATACGCAGTATTTT. The rearrangement uses TRBV7-9 and TRBJ2-3; tentatively, D is TRBD2 (7 bases). From germline, CDR1 is SEHNR and CDR2 FQNEAQ (reference sequence). Trimming left V 5 bases short and J 5 bases short, with 11 bases between. The CDR3 runs to 13 residues. The full variable domain, in which reference TRBV7-9 and TRBJ2-3 provide the parts outside the CDR3, is DTGVSQNPRHKITKRGQNVTFRCDPISEHNRLYWYRQTLGQGPEFLTYFQNEAQLEKSRLLSDRFSAERPKGSFSTLEIQRTEQGDSAMYLCASSQGGGDTQYFGPGTRLTVL.

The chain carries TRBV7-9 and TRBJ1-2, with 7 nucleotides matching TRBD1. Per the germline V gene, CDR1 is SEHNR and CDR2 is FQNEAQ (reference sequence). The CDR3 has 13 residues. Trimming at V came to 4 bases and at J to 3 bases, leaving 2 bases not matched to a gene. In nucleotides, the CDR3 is TGTGCCAGCAGCTCGGGACAGCACTATGGCTACACCTTC. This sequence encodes CASSSGQHYGYTF.

The CDR3 loop is CASVKDGDPGELFF. CDR3 in DNA: TGTGCCAGCGTGAAGGATGGGGATCCCGGGGAGCTGTTTTTT. The V and J genes are TRBV6-1 and TRBJ2-2, with D hard to call. Trimming removed 8 bases at V and 6 bases at J, with 16 bases between. Germline V lookup: CDR1 MNHNS, CDR2 SASEGT. The CDR3 sequence is 14 residues long.

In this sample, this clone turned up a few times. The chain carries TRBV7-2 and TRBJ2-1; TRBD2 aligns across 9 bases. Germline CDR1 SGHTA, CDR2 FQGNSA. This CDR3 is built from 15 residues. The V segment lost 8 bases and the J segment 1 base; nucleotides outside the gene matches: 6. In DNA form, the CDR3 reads TGTGCCAGCGCTTGGCGGGAGGGGTCCTACAATGAGCAGTTCTTC. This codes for CASAWREGSYNEQFF.